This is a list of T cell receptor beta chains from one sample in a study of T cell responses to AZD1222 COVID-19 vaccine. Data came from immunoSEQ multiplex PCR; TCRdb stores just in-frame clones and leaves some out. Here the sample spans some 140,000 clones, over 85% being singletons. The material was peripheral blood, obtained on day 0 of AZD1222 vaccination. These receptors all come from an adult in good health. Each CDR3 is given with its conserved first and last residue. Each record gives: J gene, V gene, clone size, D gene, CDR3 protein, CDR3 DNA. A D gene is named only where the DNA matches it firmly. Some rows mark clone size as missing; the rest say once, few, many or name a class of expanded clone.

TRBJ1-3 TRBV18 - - CASSPLGENGNTIYF TGTGCCAGCTCACCACTGGGGGAGAATGGAAACACCATATATTTT
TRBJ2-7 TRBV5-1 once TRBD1 CASSLGRGLYEQYF TGCGCCAGCAGCTTGGGTAGGGGGCTGTACGAGCAGTACTTC
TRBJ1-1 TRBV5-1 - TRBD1 CASSLLGGWTEAFF TGCGCCAGCAGCTTGCTAGGGGGCTGGACTGAAGCTTTCTTT
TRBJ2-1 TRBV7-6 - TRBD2 CASSKGLAGASSYNEQFF TGTGCCAGCAGCAAGGGACTAGCGGGAGCCAGCTCCTACAATGAGCAGTTCTTC
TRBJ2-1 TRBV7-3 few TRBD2 CASSISRGSGRAQQFF TGTGCCAGCAGCATCTCCCGAGGGAGCGGGAGGGCCCAGCAGTTCTTC
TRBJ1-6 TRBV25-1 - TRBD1 CASSPPGTGSRSPLHF TGTGCCAGCAGTCCTCCTGGGACAGGGAGCCGTTCACCCCTCCACTTT
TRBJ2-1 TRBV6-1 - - CASSEGVVRDEQFF TGTGCCAGCAGTGAGGGGGTGGTAAGGGATGAGCAGTTCTTC
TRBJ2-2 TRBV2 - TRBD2 CASNEGRLAGVRGTGELFF TGTGCCAGTAATGAAGGAAGACTAGCGGGAGTCCGGGGCACCGGGGAGCTGTTTTTT
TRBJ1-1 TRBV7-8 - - CASSLDADTEAFF TGTGCCAGCAGCTTGGACGCCGACACTGAAGCTTTCTTT
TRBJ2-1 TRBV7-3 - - CASSLASSPNEQFF TGTGCCAGCAGTCTAGCTAGTTCGCCCAATGAGCAGTTCTTC
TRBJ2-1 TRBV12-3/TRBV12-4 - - CASSQAMREQFF TGTGCCAGCAGTCAGGCCATGAGGGAGCAGTTCTTC
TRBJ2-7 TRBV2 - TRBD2 CASNLPAGEHYEQYF TGTGCCAGCAATCTCCCCGCGGGAGAACACTACGAGCAGTACTTC
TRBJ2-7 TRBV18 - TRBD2 CASSQRGDLSYEQYF TGTGCCAGCTCACAGCGGGGGGATCTCTCCTACGAGCAGTACTTC
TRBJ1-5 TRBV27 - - CASGHSNQPQHF TGTGCCAGCGGTCATAGCAATCAGCCCCAGCATTTT
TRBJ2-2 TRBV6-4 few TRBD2 CASSLKAGVATGELFF TGTGCCAGCAGCCTCAAAGCGGGGGTGGCCACCGGGGAGCTGTTTTTT
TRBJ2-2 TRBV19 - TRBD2 CASSMLSGGVGTGELFF TGTGCCAGTAGTATGCTGTCGGGGGGTGTGGGGACCGGGGAGCTGTTTTTT
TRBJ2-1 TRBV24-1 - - CATSGWVGRDEQFF TGTGCCACCAGTGGGTGGGTCGGTCGCGATGAGCAGTTCTTC
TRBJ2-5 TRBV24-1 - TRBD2 CATSRGLAGRRQETQYF TGTGCCACCAGTCGGGGACTAGCGGGACGGCGGCAAGAGACCCAGTACTTC
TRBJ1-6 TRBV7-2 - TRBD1 CASSLSPPGQGFPGSPLHF TGTGCCAGCAGCTTATCGCCGCCGGGACAGGGTTTCCCGGGGTCACCCCTCCACTTT
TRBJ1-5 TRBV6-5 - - CASSYSAGGGQPQHF TGTGCCAGCAGTTACTCTGCGGGGGGCGGACAGCCCCAGCATTTT
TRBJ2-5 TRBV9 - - CASSQGGFGETQYF TGTGCCAGCAGCCAAGGGGGGTTCGGAGAGACCCAGTACTTC
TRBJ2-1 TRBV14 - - CASSPSDSYNEQFF TGTGCCAGCAGCCCTAGCGATTCCTACAATGAGCAGTTCTTC
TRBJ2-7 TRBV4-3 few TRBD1 CASSQDRDSSTAYEQYF TGCGCCAGCAGCCAAGATCGGGACAGCAGCACAGCCTACGAGCAGTACTTC
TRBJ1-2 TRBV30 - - CAWSVLEFNYGYTF TGTGCCTGGAGTGTATTGGAGTTTAACTATGGCTACACCTTC
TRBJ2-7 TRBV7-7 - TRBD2 CASSLSSGSQEQYF TGTGCCAGCAGCTTAAGCAGCGGGAGTCAAGAGCAGTACTTC
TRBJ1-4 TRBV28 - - CASSFMFGGLFF TGTGCCAGCAGTTTTATGTTTGGGGGACTGTTTTTT
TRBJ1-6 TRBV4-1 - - CASSQQGRDNSPLHF TGCGCCAGCAGCCAACAGGGGCGGGATAATTCACCCCTCCACTTT
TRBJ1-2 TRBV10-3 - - CAIGAARGGYTF TGTGCCATCGGGGCCGCCAGGGGAGGCTACACCTTC
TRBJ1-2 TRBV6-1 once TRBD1 CASSDMGQGNYGYTF TGTGCCAGCAGTGATATGGGACAGGGGAACTATGGCTACACCTTC
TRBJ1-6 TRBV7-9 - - CASTITPDSENSPLHF TGTGCCAGCACTATCACCCCAGACAGTGAGAATTCACCCCTCCACTTT
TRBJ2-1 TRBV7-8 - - CASSLSERSSAEQFF TGTGCCAGCAGCTTATCGGAGAGGTCCTCCGCGGAGCAGTTCTTC
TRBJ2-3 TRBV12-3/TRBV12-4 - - CASSSLGVTQYF TGTGCCAGCAGTTCGCTGGGGGTTACGCAGTATTTT
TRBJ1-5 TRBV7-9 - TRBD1 CARDREENQPQHF TGTGCCAGGGACAGGGAGGAAAATCAGCCCCAGCATTTT
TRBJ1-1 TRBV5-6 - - CASSRPGISTEAFF TGTGCCAGCAGCCGGCCTGGAATCTCCACTGAAGCTTTCTTT
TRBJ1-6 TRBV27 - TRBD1 CASSLSMRGLGANSPLHF TGTGCCAGCAGTTTATCGATGAGGGGGCTTGGGGCCAATTCACCCCTCCACTTT
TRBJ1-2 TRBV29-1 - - CSVAVRESGYTF TGCAGCGTTGCAGTCAGGGAGTCTGGCTACACCTTC
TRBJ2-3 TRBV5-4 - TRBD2 CASSFVAGPVNTQYF TGTGCCAGCAGCTTCGTAGCGGGTCCCGTCAATACGCAGTATTTT